The text below deals with one T cell receptor beta chain. Its cognate antigen is unknown. 13 Jbeta primers and 60 Vbeta primers were used for the PCR. Sequenced by immunoSEQ multiplex PCR; TCRdb stores in-frame clones only, minus some. The data show about 80,000 clones, approximately 62% seen once. The data were taken from a study of cytomegalovirus exposure and HLA in healthy donors. Study results and limitations: At a 0.05 false discovery rate, a later analysis found 18,000 or so TCR beta sequences to be associated with HLA alleles. Sequencing depth across donors, presence/absence analyses assumed, was roughly uniform. CMV serostatus stood as the only immune exposure information on hand.

V was clipped by 3 bases and J by 6 bases; unmatched bases: 8. Germline V gives CDR1 LNHDA, CDR2 SQIVND (reference sequence). The CDR3 spans 16 residues. Healthy individuals who donated bone marrow served as the donors. This chain connects TRBV19 to TRBJ2-1, with 10 bases matching TRBD1. The clonotype comes from a male donor in good health and CMV-seropositive. The sequencing sample was made of PBMCs. CDR3 nucleotide sequence: TGTGCCAGTAGTATGGTCCGGGACAGGGGAGGCAATGAGCAGTTCTTC. Residues: CASSMVRDRGGNEQFF.